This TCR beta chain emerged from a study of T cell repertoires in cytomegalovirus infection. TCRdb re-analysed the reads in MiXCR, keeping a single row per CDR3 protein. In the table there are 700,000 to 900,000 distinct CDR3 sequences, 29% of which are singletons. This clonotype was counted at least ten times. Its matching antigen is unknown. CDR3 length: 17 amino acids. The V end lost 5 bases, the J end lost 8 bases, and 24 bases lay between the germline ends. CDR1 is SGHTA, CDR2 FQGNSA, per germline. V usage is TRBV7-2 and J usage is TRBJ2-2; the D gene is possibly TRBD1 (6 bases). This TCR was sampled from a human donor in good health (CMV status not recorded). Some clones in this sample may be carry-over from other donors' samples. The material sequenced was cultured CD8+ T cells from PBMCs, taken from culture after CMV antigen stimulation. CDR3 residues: CASSIFTVADSLGELFF. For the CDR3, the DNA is TGTGCCAGCAGCATATTTACTGTGGCGGACAGTTTGGGGGAGCTGTTTTTT.